The 30 T cell receptor beta chains given below trace back to one sample, sequenced in a study of T cells in Graves' hyperthyroidism and ophthalmopathy. Amplification of TCR beta CDR3 regions was performed using RNA transcripts as template. The HTBI primer set was used in a first-round RT-PCR of the TCR CDR3. TCRdb passed the multiplex PCR reads through MiXCR, listing each CDR3 protein once. The repertoire has about 740,000 distinct CDR3 sequences, 11% to 15% of them found once; the top ten carry about a tenth. Specimen: blood. These receptors came from a woman aged 18 to 35 with Graves' hyperthyroidism.

This chain links TRBV10-3 with TRBJ2-2; D is possibly TRBD2 (7 bases). This CDR3 is 12 amino acids long. The germline CDR1 and CDR2 sequences are ENHRY and SYGVKD. Trimming pared 11 bases from V and 7 bases from J, leaving 14 bases between. The CDR3 loop is CAHRGALGELFF. CDR3 bases: TGTGCCCACCGGGGGGCTCTCGGGGAGCTGTTTTTT.

This clonotype was detected many times. The chain has TRBV5-1 and TRBJ1-2, with 8 nucleotides matching TRBD1. The germline V gene encodes CDR1 SGHRS and CDR2 YFSETQ. The CDR3 is 15 amino acids. V lost 2 bases to trimming and J lost 3 bases; unmatched junction nucleotides: 6. In DNA form, the CDR3 reads TGCGCCAGCAGCTTAACTACAGGGGGTGACTATGGCTACACCTTC. It yields the protein CASSLTTGGDYGYTF.

The chain has TRBV10-3 and TRBJ1-6; D not certain. The CDR3 length is 13 residues. The ends were cut back, 2 bases at V and 8 bases at J, with 7 bases in the middle. The germline gives CDR1 ENHRY, CDR2 SYGVKD. The CDR3 coding sequence is TGTGCCATCAGTGAGCGGGGAGATTCACCCCTCCACTTT. This translates into CAISERGDSPLHF.

V usage is TRBV29-1 and J usage is TRBJ2-3; D possibly corresponds to TRBD2 (6 bases). The CDR3 sequence is 14 residues long. The V and J ends lost 4 bases and 2 bases respectively, with 13 bases between them. From germline, CDR1 is SQVTM and CDR2 ANQGSEA. DNA for the CDR3: TGCAGCGTTGTTCGGGGGTCCCCCACAGATACGCAGTATTTT. It encodes CSVVRGSPTDTQYF.

This clonotype was seen once. One junction end does not reproduce the germline sequence, and a read error may be involved. The chain recombines TRBV10-3 with TRBJ1-4; 8 bases map to TRBD1. The germline V gene has CDR1 ENHRY and CDR2 SYGVKD. The length of the CDR3 is 15 residues. This CDR3 reads CAISATGDHPEQLFF. CDR3 coding DNA: TGTGCCATCAGCGCGACAGGGGATCATCCTGAACAACTGTTTTTT.

A remark on this clonotype: No conserved phenylalanine or tryptophan ends this CDR3, so it is likely a read error. The chain has TRBV13 and TRBJ2-4; 10 positions match TRBD1. This CDR3 is 21 amino acids long. Germline CDR1 is PRHDT and CDR2 is FYEKMQ (reference sequence). Trimming cost V 0 bases and J 0 bases; bases outside gene matches: 14. In DNA, the CDR3 is TGTGCCAGCAGCTTAGGCCCCGGGACAGGGGTTAGCGCACTAGCCAAAAACATTCAGTACTCC. It encodes CASSLGPGTGVSALAKNIQYS.

J is TRBJ1-4 and V is TRBV7-9, with 9 bases fitting TRBD1. CDR3 length: 15 residues. Germline values: CDR1 SEHNR, CDR2 FQNEAQ (reference sequence). Unmatched junction bases numbered 2, after V lost 4 bases and J lost 2 bases. The CDR3, as DNA: TGTGCCAGCAGCTGGACAGGGGTGACTAATGAAAAACTGTTTTTT. This codes for CASSWTGVTNEKLFF.

This chain's CDR3 is CATSRAGRGHNSPLHF. Written as DNA, the CDR3 is TGTGCCACCAGCAGAGCGGGGAGGGGGCACAATTCACCCCTCCACTTT. V gene TRBV15 combines with J gene TRBJ1-6; 7 bases map to TRBD1. Germline V lookup: CDR1 LNHNV, CDR2 YYDKDF (reference sequence). The CDR3 length is 16 residues. V shed 1 base, J shed 7 bases, and the junction held 7 bases outside the gene matches.

Many counts were recorded for this clonotype. The chain joins TRBV7-9 to TRBJ2-5; TRBD2 aligns across 12 bases. CDR3 length: 18 residues. Germline lookup yields CDR1 SEHNR and CDR2 FQNEAQ (reference sequence). Trimming took 4 bases from V and 4 from J; bases not matched to a gene: 13. CDR3 in amino acids: CASSSFLAGGPAGETQYF. The CDR3 DNA reads TGTGCCAGCAGCTCATTTCTAGCGGGAGGGCCGGCCGGAGAGACCCAGTACTTC.

The chain joins TRBV6-1 to TRBJ2-7, with TRBD2 matching over 7 bases. The CDR3 consists of 13 residues. Germline V lookup: CDR1 MNHNS, CDR2 SASEGT. The V gene end was trimmed by 8 bases and the J gene end by 2 bases; junction bases not matched to a gene: 6. The CDR3 bases are TGTGCCAGCGGCCCGGGGGGAACCTACGAGCAGTACTTC. Translation: CASGPGGTYEQYF.

The chain carries TRBV4-3 and TRBJ2-3, with TRBD1 identical over 11 bases. Germline CDR1 is LGHNA and CDR2 is YSLEER. The CDR3 totals 16 residues. V lost 1 base and J lost 5; bases outside the gene matches: 5. The CDR3 is CASSQGTGGMGDTQYF. DNA of the CDR3: TGCGCCAGCAGCCAAGGGACAGGGGGCATGGGAGATACGCAGTATTTT.

The chain links TRBV7-9 to TRBJ1-4, with 7 bases fitting TRBD1. Germline trimming cut 3 bases from V and 4 bases from J; bases unmatched to any gene: 5. Germline assignment: CDR1 SEHNR and CDR2 FQNEAQ (reference sequence). The CDR3 runs 15 residues. As DNA, the CDR3 is TGTGCCAGCAGCTTGTGGACAGGACATAATGAAAAACTGTTTTTT. It is translated as CASSLWTGHNEKLFF.

This clonotype has more than one count but fewer than ten. The rearrangement links TRBV10-3 to TRBJ2-5; 9 positions agree with TRBD1. Germline V gene lookup returns CDR1 ENHRY and CDR2 SYGVKD. The CDR3 has 14 amino acids. The trim removed 5 bases at V and 1 base at J, leaving 2 bases unmatched. The CDR3 DNA is TGTGCCATCAGTCGGACAGGGGCCCAAGAGACCCAGTACTTC. It is translated as CAISRTGAQETQYF.

The chain employs TRBV10-3 and TRBJ1-5; 11 nucleotides line up with TRBD1. CDR3 length: 13 amino acids. With 10 bases clipped from V and 4 bases from J, the junction kept 3 bases outside the gene matches. The germline V gene encodes CDR1 ENHRY and CDR2 SYGVKD. In DNA form, the CDR3 reads TGTGCCACCGGACAGGGGGCAAATCAGCCCCAGCATTTT. Translating it yields CATGQGANQPQHF.

In this sample, this clonotype turned up many times. CDR3 residues: CASSLGEELYHTQYF. The CDR3 DNA sequence: TGTGCCAGCAGCTTAGGTGAGGAGCTCTACCATACGCAGTATTTT. J is TRBJ2-3 and V is TRBV13; D uncertain. The germline V gene encodes CDR1 PRHDT and CDR2 FYEKMQ (reference sequence). V was trimmed by 0 bases and J by 7 bases, leaving 14 bases between them. This CDR3 is built from 15 residues.

Worth noting for this clonotype: One end of the junction fails to match germline, which may point to a read error. The chain combines TRBV24-1 with TRBJ2-5, with 8 positions matching TRBD1. The CDR3 runs to 15 residues. Per germline, CDR1 KGHDR and CDR2 SFDVKD. CDR3 DNA sequence: TGTGCCACCAGTGAACCGACAGGGGTAGGAGAGGCCCAGTACTTC. Its protein is CATSEPTGVGEAQYF.

V is TRBV28 and J is TRBJ2-3, with D possibly being TRBD1 or TRBD2 (5 bases each). The CDR3 has 16 residues. V lost 2 bases and J lost 0, with 12 bases in between. The germline gives CDR1 MDHEN, CDR2 SYDVKM. The CDR3 sequence: CASSLAAGRSTDTQYF. CDR3 sequence (DNA): TGTGCCAGCAGTTTAGCGGCAGGGAGAAGCACAGATACGCAGTATTTT.

In this sample, this clonotype turned up a few times. The chain links TRBV27 to TRBJ1-5; a possible D gene is TRBD1 (5 bases). The CDR3 length is 15 residues. CDR1 and CDR2 (germline): MNHEY, SMNVEV (reference sequence). Trimming stripped 2 bases from V and 3 bases from J, with 11 bases between. CDR3 sequence (DNA): TGTGCCAGCAGTTTACGGGGGTTTAACAATCAGCCCCAGCATTTT. Its translation is CASSLRGFNNQPQHF.

CDR3 loop: CASSYRTSENNEQFF. DNA of the CDR3: TGTGCCAGCAGCTACAGGACTAGCGAGAACAATGAGCAGTTCTTC. The chain recombines TRBV11-2 with TRBJ2-1; TRBD2 agrees at 9 bases. The germline CDR1 and CDR2 sequences are SGHAT and FQNNGV. V lost 4 bases and J lost 5; bases outside the gene matches: 6. The CDR3 spans 15 residues.

This clonotype was seen at least ten times. The rearrangement uses TRBV20-1 and TRBJ1-1; D is unclear. Trimming shortened V by 3 bases and J by 6 bases, and 14 bases separated the two germline ends. CDR1 is DFQATT, CDR2 SNEGSKA, per germline (reference sequence). This CDR3 region has 13 residues. CDR3 in amino acids: CSARTSRRAEAFF. In DNA, the CDR3 is TGCAGTGCTAGGACCTCCCGGCGGGCTGAAGCTTTCTTT.

The sample holds a few counts of this clonotype. The CDR3 nucleotides read TGTGCCAGCGGGGACTATAGATCCTACAATGAGCAGTTCTTC. It encodes CASGDYRSYNEQFF. The chain uses TRBV6-2 or TRBV6-3 and TRBJ2-1, with TRBD2 matching over 7 bases. V gave up 8 bases and J gave up 1 base; unmatched junction bases: 5. This CDR3 has 14 residues. Germline V gene data show CDR1 as MNHEY and CDR2 as SVGEGT.

This clonotype has more than one count but fewer than ten. V usage is TRBV6-2 or TRBV6-3 and J usage is TRBJ1-5; 8 bases agree with TRBD1. After removal of 6 bases from V and 0 bases from J, the junction contained 4 bases not matched to a gene. CDR3 length: 15 amino acids. Per the germline V gene, CDR1 is MNHEY and CDR2 is SVGEGT. CDR3 in DNA: TGTGCCAGCAGCACAGGGGGTTATAGCAATCAGCCCCAGCATTTT. Translating it yields CASSTGGYSNQPQHF.

The sample holds many counts of this clonotype. This chain uses TRBV30 with TRBJ2-1; D perhaps matches TRBD2 (5 bases). CDR1 and CDR2 (germline): GTSNPN, SVGIG (reference sequence). This CDR3 spans 12 amino acids. V dropped 5 bases and J dropped 6 bases, with 11 bases sitting between them. The CDR3 DNA reads as TGTGCCTGGGGCCCTAGCTTCAATGAGCAGTTCTTC. The encoded protein is CAWGPSFNEQFF.

In its sample, this clonotype was seen a few times. The DNA of the CDR3 is TGTGCCAGCAGACAGACAGGGGGCCGGAGCGGGAGTACAGATACGCAGTATTTT. Translation: CASRQTGGRSGSTDTQYF. The chain combines TRBV6-2 or TRBV6-3 with TRBJ2-3; 10 bases line up with TRBD1. This CDR3 has 18 amino acids. Germline V gene sequence: CDR1 MNHEY, CDR2 SVGEGT. V was clipped by 6 bases and J by 3 bases; unmatched bases: 15.

The sample holds many counts of this clonotype. V usage is TRBV19 and J usage is TRBJ2-1; 7 nucleotides match TRBD2. V shed 4 bases and J 4 bases; nucleotides not matched to a gene: 10. This CDR3 comprises 16 residues. Looked up from germline, CDR1 is LNHDA and CDR2 is SQIVND (reference sequence). The CDR3 loop is CASSTAASGEYNEQFF. The CDR3, as DNA: TGTGCCAGTAGTACGGCCGCTAGCGGAGAATACAATGAGCAGTTCTTC.

This clonotype was counted at least ten times. The chain uses TRBV20-1 and TRBJ1-2; 10 positions match TRBD1. Losses at the gene ends were 5 bases for V and 3 bases for J; bases not matched to a gene: 15. There are 17 residues in the CDR3. CDR1 is DFQATT and CDR2 is SNEGSKA in the germline V gene (reference sequence). The CDR3: CSAAQSPGQGFHYGYTF. The CDR3 DNA sequence: TGCAGTGCTGCCCAATCACCGGGACAGGGGTTTCACTATGGCTACACCTTC.

This sequence joins TRBV19 and TRBJ1-5, with a tentative D call TRBD1 (6 bases). CDR1 and CDR2 (germline): LNHDA, SQIVND (reference sequence). The CDR3 runs 16 residues. V was cut by 1 base and J by 7 bases, with 17 bases left in between. The CDR3 is CASSIVAGALHQPQHF. The CDR3 DNA reads as TGTGCCAGTAGTATAGTGGCAGGGGCCCTTCACCAGCCCCAGCATTTT.

This clonotype showed up many times. The chain carries TRBV7-2 and TRBJ2-1; D might be TRBD2 (6 bases). This CDR3 region has 20 residues. Germline V gene data show CDR1 as SGHTA and CDR2 as FQGNSA. Trimming cost V 5 bases and J 7 bases, with 33 bases left between them. DNA of the CDR3: TGTGCCAGCAGCCCTCGTGGGGGGAGTTTTGCACCAGTACTAGGGAATGAGCAGTTCTTC. Translating it yields CASSPRGGSFAPVLGNEQFF.

In this sample, this clonotype turned up many times. The V call is TRBV2, the J call TRBJ1-1, with D possibly matching TRBD1 (6 bases). CDR1 is SNHLY, CDR2 FYNNEI, per germline. Trimming shortened V by 3 bases and J by 3 bases, and 11 bases separated the two germline ends. This CDR3 is built from 14 residues. The CDR3 coding sequence is TGTGCCAGCAGTGAGCGTCAGGGGTACACTGAAGCTTTCTTT. It specifies CASSERQGYTEAFF.

Comments on this clonotype: Its ends do not fully match the called genes, so a read error is possible. The chain carries TRBV18 and TRBJ1-5; D unclear. Germline assignment: CDR1 KGHSH and CDR2 LQKENI. This CDR3 is built from 18 residues. The CDR3 loop reads CAGSPQPRGSVQDQPQHF. DNA for the CDR3: TGTGCCGGCTCACCACAACCTCGCGGTTCTGTTCAGGATCAGCCCCAGCATTTT.